A single sample gave rise to the 29 T cell receptor beta chains below, sequenced in a study of blood T cell repertoires in COVID-19. Here immunoSEQ multiplex PCR was the method, and the copy in TCRdb shows in-frame clones only, minus some. The data show roughly 180,000 clones, less than 85% seen once. Sequencing was performed on peripheral blood. These receptors all come from a woman of 80 years or more with active or convalescent COVID-19.

The chain recombines TRBV5-1 with TRBJ1-1, with TRBD1 identical over 7 bases. V shed 1 base, J shed 0 bases, and the junction held 6 bases outside the gene matches. CDR3 length: 16 residues. Germline CDR1 reads SGHRS; CDR2 reads YFSETQ. CDR3 loop: CASSLSGTAMNTEAFF. In nucleotides, the CDR3 is TGCGCCAGCAGCTTGAGTGGGACAGCTATGAACACTGAAGCTTTCTTT. Filled out from reference TRBV5-1 and TRBJ1-1, the complete variable domain reads KAGVTQTPRYLIKTRGQQVTLSCSPISGHRSVSWYQQTPGQGLQFLFEYFSETQRNKGNFPGRFSGRQFSNSRSEMNVSTLELGDSALYLCASSLSGTAMNTEAFFGQGTRLTVV.

The CDR3 nucleotides read TGTGCTAGTGGTTTGGCGGGTCGCACTGAAGCTTTCTTT. This codes for CASGLAGRTEAFF. This chain uses TRBV12-5 with TRBJ1-1, with no clear D. Germline CDR1 LGHNT, CDR2 FRNRAP. V was trimmed by 1 base and J by 4 bases, leaving 7 bases between them. The CDR3 covers 13 residues.

This rearrangement joins TRBV7-2 to TRBJ2-7; 12 bases map to TRBD2. Germline CDR1 and CDR2: SGHTA and FQGNSA. CDR3 size: 15 residues. V dropped 5 bases and J dropped 4; count of bases not matched to a gene: 6. Here the CDR3 reads CASSRLAGGPYEQYF. CDR3 coding DNA: TGTGCCAGCAGCCGTCTAGCGGGAGGGCCTTACGAGCAGTACTTC.

This clone was detected once. The rearrangement uses TRBV18 and TRBJ2-1, with TRBD1 matching 8 bases. Unmatched junction bases numbered 14, after V lost 6 bases and J lost 7 bases. The CDR3 contains 16 residues. Germline V gives CDR1 KGHSH, CDR2 LQKENI. The CDR3 sequence: CASSEAGTGVINEQFF. The CDR3 bases are TGTGCCAGCTCCGAGGCCGGGACAGGTGTTATTAATGAGCAGTTCTTC.

V usage is TRBV5-1 and J usage is TRBJ1-1, with 8 bases aligning to TRBD1. Trimming took 5 bases from V and 3 from J; bases not matched to a gene: 6. Looked up from germline, CDR1 is SGHRS and CDR2 is YFSETQ. The CDR3 covers 14 residues. The CDR3 region is CASRTGAGDTEAFF. CDR3 bases: TGCGCCAGCAGGACAGGGGCGGGGGACACTGAAGCTTTCTTT.

The J gene is TRBJ2-2, the V gene TRBV28; D is perhaps TRBD2 (6 bases). Germline V gene lookup returns CDR1 MDHEN and CDR2 SYDVKM. This CDR3 contains 16 residues. Trimming left V 3 bases short and J 2 bases short, with 13 bases between. The CDR3 here is CASSLISGHNTGELFF. CDR3 coding DNA: TGTGCCAGCAGTTTGATTAGCGGCCATAACACCGGGGAGCTGTTTTTT.

The gene calls are TRBV5-1 and TRBJ2-3, with D perhaps TRBD2 (5 bases). Germline V CDR1 and CDR2: SGHRS, YFSETQ. The CDR3 runs to 14 residues. Between the trimmed V and J ends, which lost 2 bases and 5 bases, there was a span of 12 bases. As DNA, the CDR3 is TGCGCCAGCAGCTTAGGAGGTATCAAAGATACGCAGTATTTT. It specifies CASSLGGIKDTQYF.

The CDR3 DNA follows: TGTGCCAGCAGTCAATATGGCATCCTTGATCAGCCCCAGCATTTT. Translating it yields CASSQYGILDQPQHF. The V and J genes are TRBV2 and TRBJ1-5; D is unclear. Per germline, CDR1 SNHLY and CDR2 FYNNEI. The CDR3 consists of 15 residues. The ends were cut back, 5 bases at V and 5 bases at J, with 16 bases in the middle.

The rearrangement joins TRBV5-1 to TRBJ1-2, with TRBD1 matching 7 bases. This CDR3 region has 15 residues. Unmatched junction bases numbered 14, after V lost 4 bases and J lost 8 bases. Germline V gene lookup returns CDR1 SGHRS and CDR2 YFSETQ. CDR3 loop: CASSQIDRALGGYTF. In nucleotides, the CDR3 is TGCGCCAGCAGCCAAATAGACAGGGCTTTGGGGGGCTACACCTTC.

The J gene is TRBJ2-7, the V gene TRBV5-1; 8 bases fit TRBD1. CDR3 size: 14 residues. CDR1 is SGHRS and CDR2 is YFSETQ in the germline V gene. The V and J ends lost 4 bases and 0 bases, in that order; junction bases with no gene match: 3. Here the CDR3 reads CASSPQGVSYEQYF. CDR3 bases: TGCGCCAGCAGCCCACAGGGGGTCTCCTACGAGCAGTACTTC.

The rearrangement links TRBV11-2 to TRBJ2-3, with 9 bases aligning to TRBD2. The CDR3 loop spans 14 amino acids. Germline V gives CDR1 SGHAT, CDR2 FQNNGV. V was pared by 2 bases and J by 3 bases, with 0 bases of the junction left unmatched. Here the CDR3 DNA reads TGTGCCAGCAGCTTAACTAGCGGGACAGATACGCAGTATTTT. The encoded protein is CASSLTSGTDTQYF.

The V gene is TRBV25-1, the J gene TRBJ1-5; possible D gene TRBD1, 6 bases. Looked up from germline, CDR1 is MGHDK and CDR2 is SYGVNS. Trimming removed 2 bases at V and 7 bases at J, with 12 bases between. The CDR3 consists of 14 residues. The CDR3 sequence is CASSETGFGQPQHF. As DNA, the CDR3 is TGTGCCAGCAGTGAAACAGGGTTCGGACAGCCCCAGCATTTT.

The V gene is TRBV5-1, the J gene TRBJ2-5, with D tentatively TRBD2 (6 bases). V lost 4 bases and J lost 5, with 18 bases in between. Germline CDR1 SGHRS, CDR2 YFSETQ. The CDR3 has 15 residues. CDR3 DNA: TGCGCCAGCAGCCAATTAACAGGAAGCGGGGAGACCCAGTACTTC. Residues: CASSQLTGSGETQYF.

The chain carries TRBV7-9 and TRBJ1-1, with D perhaps matching TRBD1 (6 bases). CDR3 size: 12 residues. Germline CDR1 is SEHNR and CDR2 is FQNEAQ (reference sequence). The V and J ends lost 1 base and 8 bases respectively, with 8 bases between them. CDR3: CASSLGQVEAFF. CDR3 sequence (DNA): TGTGCCAGCAGCTTAGGACAGGTAGAAGCTTTCTTT.

The V call is TRBV9, the J call TRBJ2-2; no clear D gene. This CDR3 has 16 amino acids. The V end lost 3 bases, the J end lost 5 bases, and 17 bases lay between the germline ends. Germline assignment: CDR1 SGDLS and CDR2 YYNGEE. CDR3 coding DNA: TGTGCCAGCAGCGGAATAGTAGGAGATCAAACCGGGGAGCTGTTTTTT. Its translation: CASSGIVGDQTGELFF.

The chain recombines TRBV5-1 with TRBJ2-7; 10 bases are shared with TRBD2. The junction had 10 bases not matched to a gene; V was cut back by 1 base and J by 6 bases. CDR3 size: 16 residues. CDR1 and CDR2 from the germline V gene are SGHRS and YFSETQ. The CDR3 reads CASSLQPSGSPGEQYF. The DNA of the CDR3 is TGCGCCAGCAGCTTGCAGCCTAGCGGGAGTCCGGGCGAGCAGTACTTC.

V gene TRBV3-1 (or the pseudogene TRBV3-2) combines with J gene TRBJ2-1, with D perhaps matching TRBD2 (5 bases). Germline V gene data show CDR1 as LGHDT and CDR2 as YNNKEL (reference sequence). This CDR3 region has 12 residues. Deletions cut 1 base from V and 8 bases from J, with 6 bases between. The CDR3 here is CASSQGGYEQFF. CDR3 DNA: TGTGCCAGCAGCCAAGGCGGGTATGAGCAGTTCTTC.

V is TRBV10-3 and J is TRBJ2-3; D not resolved. Trimming took 5 bases from V and 1 from J, leaving 16 bases between them. The CDR3 loop spans 16 amino acids. CDR1 is ENHRY, CDR2 SYGVKD, per germline. The CDR3 DNA follows: TGTGCCATCAGTATAAACCGCCTAGTGGGCACAGATACGCAGTATTTT. Protein sequence: CAISINRLVGTDTQYF.

This chain connects TRBV20-1 to TRBJ2-1; 9 bases align to TRBD2. The length of the CDR3 is 11 residues. J gave up 14 bases and V 0 bases, and 2 bases lay outside the gene matches. Germline lookup yields CDR1 DFQATT and CDR2 SNEGSKA (reference sequence). The CDR3 coding sequence is TGCAGTGCTAGAGAAAGACTAGCGGAGTTCTTC. It encodes CSARERLAEFF.

This clone has just a few counts. The chain links TRBV6-6 to TRBJ1-1; the D gene is possibly TRBD1 (6 bases). CDR3 size: 15 residues. V dropped 6 bases and J dropped 4 bases, with 18 bases sitting between them. Per the germline V gene, CDR1 is MNHNY and CDR2 is SVGAGI (reference sequence). The CDR3 region has the DNA TGTGCCAGCAGGGGCAGGGGCGGGCAGGGCACTGAAGCTTTCTTT. This sequence encodes CASRGRGGQGTEAFF.

The gene calls are TRBV7-9 and TRBJ1-1; D call uncertain. The CDR3 covers 13 residues. Trimming shortened V by 0 bases and J by 3 bases, and 5 bases separated the two germline ends. From germline, CDR1 is SEHNR and CDR2 FQNEAQ (reference sequence). CDR3 DNA sequence: TGTGCCAGCAGCTTAGCGGTAGACACTGAAGCTTTCTTT. Translation: CASSLAVDTEAFF.

This clone has ten or more counts. V gene TRBV21-1 combines with J gene TRBJ1-4; the table calls TRBD1, which could not be checked here. TRBV21-1 is annotated as a pseudogene. The CDR3 is made up of 14 amino acids. DNA of the CDR3: TGTGCCAGCAGCGATACACAGGGGTACGAAAAACTGTTTTTT. Encoded protein: CASSDTQGYEKLFF.

The chain recombines TRBV15 with TRBJ1-1; no clear D. CDR1 and CDR2 (germline): LNHNV, YYDKDF (reference sequence). The germline V and J ends were trimmed by 0 bases and 7 bases, with 15 bases remaining between them. This CDR3 contains 15 residues. The CDR3, as DNA: TGTGCCACCAGCAGAGATAGTTTCGGCGGCTATGAAGCTTTCTTT. Its protein product is CATSRDSFGGYEAFF.

This chain links TRBV10-1 with TRBJ2-2; TRBD2 aligns across 8 bases. The CDR3 extends over 14 amino acids. Germline values: CDR1 WNHNN, CDR2 SYGVQD (reference sequence). J was trimmed by 4 bases and V by 7 bases; bases with no gene match: 5. The CDR3 loop reads CASTPGGGTGELFF. The CDR3, as DNA: TGCGCCAGCACGCCGGGGGGGGGCACCGGGGAGCTGTTTTTT.

The rearrangement joins TRBV5-4 to TRBJ2-7, with a weak D call TRBD2 (6 bases). Germline CDR1 is SGHNT and CDR2 is YYREEE (reference sequence). The ends were cut back, 2 bases at V and 1 base at J, with 16 bases in the middle. The CDR3 sequence is 16 residues long. The DNA of the CDR3 is TGTGCCAGCAGCTTACCTCCAGCGGGCCCATCCTACGAGCAGTACTTC. Protein product: CASSLPPAGPSYEQYF.

This clone was seen only a few times. This chain joins TRBV11-2 and TRBJ2-7; 8 bases are a match to TRBD1. The CDR3 contains 14 residues. The junction had 9 bases not matched to a gene; V was cut back by 5 bases and J by 6 bases. Germline assignment: CDR1 SGHAT and CDR2 FQNNGV. The CDR3 protein is CASSGQGNLPEQYF. CDR3 sequence (DNA): TGTGCCAGCAGCGGACAGGGCAACCTCCCCGAGCAGTACTTC.

CDR3 nucleotide sequence: TGTGCCAGCAGCTTAGGAGGACAGGGGGATGAAGCTTTCTTT. This gives the protein CASSLGGQGDEAFF. The chain carries TRBV7-8 and TRBJ1-1; 10 bases fit TRBD1. Germline CDR1 is SGHVS and CDR2 is FQNEAQ. This CDR3 spans 14 amino acids. V lost 1 base, J lost 7 bases, and 3 bases stayed unmatched.

In its sample, this clone was seen once. The J gene is TRBJ2-1, the V gene TRBV5-8; 14 nucleotides match TRBD2. Germline V CDR1 and CDR2: SGHTS, YDEGEE. The CDR3 runs 14 residues. The trim removed 7 bases at V and 5 bases at J, leaving 2 bases unmatched. Written as DNA, the CDR3 is TGTGCCAGCCCGGGACTAGCGGGAGACAATGAGCAGTTCTTC. This codes for CASPGLAGDNEQFF.

The chain recombines TRBV18 with TRBJ1-5; D unresolved. The V and J ends lost 0 bases and 7 bases respectively, with 16 bases between them. CDR1 and CDR2 (germline): KGHSH, LQKENI. The CDR3 spans 16 residues. The CDR3 DNA reads as TGTGCCAGCTCACCACCGAAAAATACAGAAGGACAGCCCCAGCATTTT. Its protein is CASSPPKNTEGQPQHF.